This T cell receptor beta chain appears in the sequencing data of a study of human T cells and chemical hapten exposure. Study-level points and caveats: The immune response of these alopecia patients might not match healthy individuals'. Patch test score was positively correlated with the counts of PT1 expanded TCRs.

A note on this clonotype: Its target is not known.

It was the library that attached unique molecular identifiers to individual cDNA molecules. From the RACE reads, TCRdb called clonotypes with MiXCR, one entry per CDR3 protein. This sample has roughly 84,000 distinct CDR3 sequences; 10% to 12% occur once, and the top ten carry more than 3%. Time point reported: patch test 3, about 24 weeks after DPC sensitization. Sample treatment: therapeutic diphenylcyclopropenone sensitization with weekly scalp DPC. Ahead of each patch test application, blood was drawn. Germline V lookup: CDR1 SGHRS, CDR2 YFSETQ. The germline V and J ends were trimmed by 0 bases and 0 bases, with 6 bases remaining between them. This CDR3 comprises 14 residues.

Sequenced here: whole blood, sampled in connection with sensitization to the hapten diphenylcyclopropenone (DPC). This chain joins TRBV5-1 and TRBJ1-1; D call uncertain. This sequence originates from a woman aged 45-65 years with alopecia areata. Some clones in this sample may be carry-over from other donors' samples. CDR3 residues: CASSLEAMNTEAFF. CDR3 coding DNA: TGCGCCAGCAGCTTGGAGGCGATGAACACTGAAGCTTTCTTT.